A single sample gave rise to the 8 T cell receptor beta chains below, sequenced in a study of blood T cell repertoires in COVID-19 (dated by TCRdb to the early 2020s). Library construction relied on the immunoSEQ multiplex PCR assay. As stored in TCRdb, this immuneACCESS dataset retains in-frame rearrangements with V and J assigned. A fraction of the clones does not appear; measured against another copy, unresolved V genes explain less than half of the discrepancy, and the remainder lacks a known reason. Counted in this sample were 200,000 to 300,000 clones; 81% of them appeared once. Of the sample, 6% to 8% is held by the ten largest clones. The specimen sequenced was peripheral blood. Every receptor here comes from an elderly woman with COVID-19, enrolled during active disease.

The J gene is TRBJ1-1, the V gene TRBV3-1 (or the pseudogene TRBV3-2), with a tentative D call TRBD1 (6 bases). Germline CDR1 reads LGHDT; CDR2 reads YNNKEL (reference sequence). The CDR3 spans 14 residues. V was shortened by 3 bases and J by 7 bases, with 15 bases between the two germline ends. The CDR3 DNA follows: TGTGCCAGCAGCCACCCCGACAGGTTATTTGAAGCTTTCTTT. It is translated as CASSHPDRLFEAFF.

The V gene is TRBV7-9, the J gene TRBJ1-3; D unresolved. Germline values: CDR1 SEHNR, CDR2 FQNEAQ (reference sequence). Trimming left V 2 bases short and J 0 bases short, with 8 bases between. The CDR3 runs to 15 residues. This CDR3 reads CASSLTRSSGNTIYF. In DNA, the CDR3 is TGTGCCAGCAGCTTAACGAGGAGCTCTGGAAACACCATATATTTT.

This clone has more than one count but fewer than ten. This chain links TRBV27 with TRBJ1-6; weak D call: TRBD1 (6 bases). This CDR3 has 16 residues. Looked up from germline, CDR1 is MNHEY and CDR2 is SMNVEV (reference sequence). V was cut by 2 bases and J by 9 bases, with 17 bases left in between. The DNA of the CDR3 is TGTGCCAGCAGTTTAGGCAGGGGCCGAGAGGGTTCACCCCTCCACTTT. Amino acid sequence: CASSLGRGREGSPLHF.

J is TRBJ2-4 and V is TRBV11-3; TRBD2 is a possible D gene (5 bases). The CDR3 runs 13 residues. V was clipped by 1 base and J by 8 bases, with 9 bases between them. CDR1 and CDR2 (germline): SGHNT, YENEEA. This CDR3 reads CASSLGEKDIQYF. CDR3 nucleotides: TGTGCCAGCAGCTTAGGGGAGAAGGACATTCAGTACTTC.

V is TRBV5-4 and J is TRBJ2-3, with a tentative D call TRBD2 (6 bases). The length of the CDR3 is 17 residues. Trimming took off 3 bases at V and 0 bases at J, with 17 bases between the two ends. Per the germline V gene, CDR1 is SGHNT and CDR2 is YYREEE (reference sequence). CDR3: CASSSNPTSGSTDTQYF. CDR3 nucleotide sequence: TGTGCCAGCAGCTCCAACCCTACGAGCGGGAGCACAGATACGCAGTATTTT. Filled out from reference TRBV5-4 and TRBJ2-3, the complete variable domain reads ETGVTQSPTHLIKTRGQQVTLRCSSQSGHNTVSWYQQALGQGPQFIFQYYREEENGRGNFPPRFSGLQFPNYSSELNVNALELDDSALYLCASSSNPTSGSTDTQYFGPGTRLTVL.

The chain couples TRBV18 to TRBJ2-1; 10 bases match TRBD2. The trim removed 2 bases at V and 8 bases at J, leaving 6 bases unmatched. Germline V gene data show CDR1 as KGHSH and CDR2 as LQKENI. This CDR3 region has 15 residues. CDR3 sequence: CASSPGLAGDYEQFF. Here the CDR3 DNA reads TGTGCCAGCTCACCAGGGCTAGCGGGAGACTATGAGCAGTTCTTC.

This chain joins TRBV18 and TRBJ2-3; no definite D call. Deletions cut 1 base from V and 0 bases from J, with 8 bases between. The CDR3 runs to 15 residues. Looked up from germline, CDR1 is KGHSH and CDR2 is LQKENI. In DNA, the CDR3 is TGTGCCAGCTCACCACTTTTAGCTAGCACAGATACGCAGTATTTT. Translation: CASSPLLASTDTQYF. Variable domain in full (rest from reference TRBV18 and TRBJ2-3): NAGVMQNPRHLVRRRGQEARLRCSPMKGHSHVYWYRQLPEEGLKFMVYLQKENIIDESGMPKERFSAEFPKEGPSILRIQQVVRGDSAAYFCASSPLLASTDTQYFGPGTRLTVL.

With regard to this clone: At one of its ends the junction is not consistent with the germline gene, which may arise from a read error. V gene TRBV7-7 combines with J gene TRBJ2-3; D gene uncertain. CDR1 and CDR2 (germline): SSHAT, FNYEAQ (reference sequence). This CDR3 is 15 amino acids long. The CDR3 sequence is CASSLGALPTDTQYF. As DNA, the CDR3 is TGTGCTAGCAGCTTAGGAGCCCTCCCCACAGATACGCAGTATTTT. The entire variable domain, with the rest obtained from reference TRBV7-7 and TRBJ2-3, is as follows: GAGVSQSPRYKVTKRGQDVTLRCDPISSHATLYWYQQALGQGPEFLTYFNYEAQPDKSGLPSDRFSAERPEGSISTLTIQRTEQRDSAMYRCASSLGALPTDTQYFGPGTRLTVL.